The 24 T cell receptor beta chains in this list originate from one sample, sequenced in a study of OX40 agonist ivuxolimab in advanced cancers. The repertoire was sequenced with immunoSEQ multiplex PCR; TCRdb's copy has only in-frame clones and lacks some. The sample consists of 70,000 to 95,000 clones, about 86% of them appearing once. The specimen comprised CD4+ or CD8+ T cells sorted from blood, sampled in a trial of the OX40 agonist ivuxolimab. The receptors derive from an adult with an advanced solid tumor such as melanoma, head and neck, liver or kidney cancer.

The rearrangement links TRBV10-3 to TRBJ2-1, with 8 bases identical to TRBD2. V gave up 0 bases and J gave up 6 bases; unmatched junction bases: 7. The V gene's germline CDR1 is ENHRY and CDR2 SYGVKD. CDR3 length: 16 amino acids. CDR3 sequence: CAISESGRSGVNEQFF. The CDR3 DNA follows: TGTGCCATCAGTGAGTCGGGCCGTAGCGGGGTCAATGAGCAGTTCTTC.

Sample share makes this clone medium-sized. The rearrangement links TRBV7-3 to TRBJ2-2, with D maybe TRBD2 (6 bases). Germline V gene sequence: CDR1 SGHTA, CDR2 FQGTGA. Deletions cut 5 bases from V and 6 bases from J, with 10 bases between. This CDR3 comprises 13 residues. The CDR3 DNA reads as TGTGCCAGCAGCGGTCGGGAGTCCGGGGAGCTGTTTTTT. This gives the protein CASSGRESGELFF. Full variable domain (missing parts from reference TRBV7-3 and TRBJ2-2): GAGVSQTPSNKVTEKGKYVELRCDPISGHTALYWYRQSLGQGPEFLIYFQGTGAADDSGLPNDRFFAVRPEGSVSTLKIQRTERGDSAVYLCASSGRESGELFFGEGSRLTVL.

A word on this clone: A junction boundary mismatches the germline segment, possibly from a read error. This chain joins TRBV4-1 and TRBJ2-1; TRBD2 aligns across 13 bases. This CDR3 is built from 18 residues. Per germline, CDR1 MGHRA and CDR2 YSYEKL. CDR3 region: CASSPGLAGVMAGETKIF. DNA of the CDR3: TGCGCCAGCAGCCCCGGACTAGCGGGAGTAATGGCGGGTGAAACGAAGATCTTC.

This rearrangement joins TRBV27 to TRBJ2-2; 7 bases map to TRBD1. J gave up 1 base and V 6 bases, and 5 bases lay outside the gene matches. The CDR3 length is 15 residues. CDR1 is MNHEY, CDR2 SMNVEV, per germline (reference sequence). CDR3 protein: CASRRRDRNTGELFF. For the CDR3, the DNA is TGTGCCAGCAGACGCCGGGACAGGAACACCGGGGAGCTGTTTTTT.

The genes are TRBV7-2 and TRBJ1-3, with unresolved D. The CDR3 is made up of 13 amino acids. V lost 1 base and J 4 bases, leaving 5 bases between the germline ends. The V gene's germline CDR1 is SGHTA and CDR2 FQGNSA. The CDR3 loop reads CASSLEGGNTIYF. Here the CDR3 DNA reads TGTGCCAGCAGCTTAGAAGGCGGAAACACCATATATTTT.

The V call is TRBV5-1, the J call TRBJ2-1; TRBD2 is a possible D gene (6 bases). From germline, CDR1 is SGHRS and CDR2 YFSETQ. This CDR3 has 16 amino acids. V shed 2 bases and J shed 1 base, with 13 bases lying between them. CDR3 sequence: CASSFTGTPSYNEQFF. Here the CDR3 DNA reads TGCGCCAGCAGCTTTACCGGGACTCCTTCCTACAATGAGCAGTTCTTC.

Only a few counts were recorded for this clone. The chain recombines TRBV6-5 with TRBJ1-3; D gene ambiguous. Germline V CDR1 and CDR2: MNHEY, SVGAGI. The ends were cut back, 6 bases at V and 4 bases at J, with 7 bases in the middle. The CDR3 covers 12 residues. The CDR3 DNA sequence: TGTGCCAGCAGGGGAGGAGGAAACACCATATATTTT. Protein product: CASRGGGNTIYF.

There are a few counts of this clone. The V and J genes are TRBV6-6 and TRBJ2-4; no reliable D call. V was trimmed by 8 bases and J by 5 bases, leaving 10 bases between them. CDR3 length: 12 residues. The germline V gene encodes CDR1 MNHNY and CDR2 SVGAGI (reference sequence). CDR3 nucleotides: TGTGCCAGCCAACGTACAGAAAACATTCAGTACTTC. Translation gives CASQRTENIQYF.

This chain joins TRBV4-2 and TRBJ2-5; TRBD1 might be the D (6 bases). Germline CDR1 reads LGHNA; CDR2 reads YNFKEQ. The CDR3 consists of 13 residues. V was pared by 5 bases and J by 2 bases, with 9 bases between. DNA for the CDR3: TGTGCCAGCAGCAGGACAGAACAAGAGACCCAGTACTTC. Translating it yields CASSRTEQETQYF.

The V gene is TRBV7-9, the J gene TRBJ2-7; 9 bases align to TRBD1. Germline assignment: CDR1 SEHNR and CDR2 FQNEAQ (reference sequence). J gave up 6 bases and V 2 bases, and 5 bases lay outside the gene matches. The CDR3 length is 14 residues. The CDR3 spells CASSLSGTGTEQYF. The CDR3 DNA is TGTGCCAGCAGCTTAAGCGGGACAGGGACCGAGCAGTACTTC.

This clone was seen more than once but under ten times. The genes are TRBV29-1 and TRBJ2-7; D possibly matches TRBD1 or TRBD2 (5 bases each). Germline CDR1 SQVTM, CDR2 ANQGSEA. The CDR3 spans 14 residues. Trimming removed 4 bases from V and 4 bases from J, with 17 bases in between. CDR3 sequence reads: CSVAWQGRLYEQYF. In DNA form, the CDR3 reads TGCAGCGTTGCCTGGCAGGGACGTCTGTACGAGCAGTACTTC.

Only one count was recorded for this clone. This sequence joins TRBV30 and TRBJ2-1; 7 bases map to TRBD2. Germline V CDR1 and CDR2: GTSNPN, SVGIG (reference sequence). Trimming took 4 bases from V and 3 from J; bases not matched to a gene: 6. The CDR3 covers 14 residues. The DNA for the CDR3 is TGTGCCTGGAACCGGGAGGTCTTCTACAATGAGCAGTTCTTC. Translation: CAWNREVFYNEQFF.

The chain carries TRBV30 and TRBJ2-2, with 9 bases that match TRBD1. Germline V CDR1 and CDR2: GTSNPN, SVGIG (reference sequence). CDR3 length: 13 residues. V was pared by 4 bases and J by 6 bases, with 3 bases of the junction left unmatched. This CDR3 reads CAWTDRGPGELFF. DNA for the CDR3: TGTGCCTGGACGGACAGGGGACCCGGGGAGCTGTTTTTT.

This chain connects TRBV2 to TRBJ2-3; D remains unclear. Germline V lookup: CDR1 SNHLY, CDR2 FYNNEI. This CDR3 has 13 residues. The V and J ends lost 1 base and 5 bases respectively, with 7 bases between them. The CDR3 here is CASSEVTQDTQYF. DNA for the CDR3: TGTGCCAGCAGTGAAGTGACCCAAGATACGCAGTATTTT.

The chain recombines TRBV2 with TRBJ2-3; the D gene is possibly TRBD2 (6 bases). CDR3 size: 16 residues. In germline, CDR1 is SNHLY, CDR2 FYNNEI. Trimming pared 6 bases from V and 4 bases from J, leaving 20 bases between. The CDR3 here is CASSHTSAGRPDTQYF. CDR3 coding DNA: TGTGCCAGCAGCCACACTTCAGCGGGCCGCCCAGATACGCAGTATTTT. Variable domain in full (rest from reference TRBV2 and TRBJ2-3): EPEVTQTPSHQVTQMGQEVILRCVPISNHLYFYWYRQILGQKVEFLVSFYNNEISEKSEIFDDQFSVERPDGSNFTLKIRSTKLEDSAMYFCASSHTSAGRPDTQYFGPGTRLTVL.

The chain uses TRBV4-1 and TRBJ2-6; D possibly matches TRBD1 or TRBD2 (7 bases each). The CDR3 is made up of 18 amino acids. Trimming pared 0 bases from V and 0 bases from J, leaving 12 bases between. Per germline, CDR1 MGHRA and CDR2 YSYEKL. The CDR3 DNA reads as TGCGCCAGCAGCCAAGATGAGCGGGACAGCTCTGGGGCCAACGTCCTGACTTTC. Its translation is CASSQDERDSSGANVLTF.

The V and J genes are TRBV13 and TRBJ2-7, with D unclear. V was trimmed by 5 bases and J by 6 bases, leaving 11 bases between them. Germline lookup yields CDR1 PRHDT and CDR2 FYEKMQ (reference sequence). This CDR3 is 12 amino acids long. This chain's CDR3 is CASSVPKGEQYF. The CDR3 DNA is TGTGCCAGCAGCGTACCTAAAGGCGAGCAGTACTTC.

The CDR3, as DNA: TGCGCCAGCAGCTTGATGGCGGGAGGCCCGGAGCTGTTTTTT. Its translation: CASSLMAGGPELFF. The rearrangement links TRBV5-1 to TRBJ2-2; TRBD2 aligns across 8 bases. The CDR3 runs to 14 residues. The germline V gene encodes CDR1 SGHRS and CDR2 YFSETQ. J lost 10 bases, V lost 1 base, and 6 bases had no gene match.

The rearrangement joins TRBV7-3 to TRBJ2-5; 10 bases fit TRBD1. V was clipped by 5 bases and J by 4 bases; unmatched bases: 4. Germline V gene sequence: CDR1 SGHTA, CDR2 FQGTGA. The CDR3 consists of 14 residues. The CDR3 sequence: CASSLRQGAETQYF. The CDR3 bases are TGTGCCAGCAGCCTTCGACAGGGGGCAGAGACCCAGTACTTC.

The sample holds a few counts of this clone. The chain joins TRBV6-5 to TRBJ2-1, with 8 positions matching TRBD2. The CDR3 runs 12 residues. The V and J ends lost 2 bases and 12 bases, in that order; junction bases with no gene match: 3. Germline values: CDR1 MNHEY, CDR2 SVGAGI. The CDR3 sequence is CASSYAGGVQFF. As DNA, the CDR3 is TGTGCCAGCAGTTACGCCGGGGGGGTGCAGTTCTTC.

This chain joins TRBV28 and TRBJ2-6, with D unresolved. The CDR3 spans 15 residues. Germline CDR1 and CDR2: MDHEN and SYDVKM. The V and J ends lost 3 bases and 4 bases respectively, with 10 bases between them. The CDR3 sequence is CASSLEIRGANVLTF. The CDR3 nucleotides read TGTGCCAGCAGTTTGGAGATTAGGGGGGCCAACGTCCTGACTTTC.

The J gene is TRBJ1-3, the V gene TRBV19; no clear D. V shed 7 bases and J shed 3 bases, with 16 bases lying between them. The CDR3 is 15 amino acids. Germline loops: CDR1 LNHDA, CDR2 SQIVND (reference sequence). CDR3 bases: TGTGCCAGTACCACCGGAGGTTTTATTGGAAACACCATATATTTT. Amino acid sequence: CASTTGGFIGNTIYF.

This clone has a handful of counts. Here the CDR3 reads CASSPGGQGWNQPQHF. CDR3 nucleotides: TGTGCCAGCAGTCCGGGGGGGCAGGGCTGGAATCAGCCCCAGCATTTT. This sequence joins TRBV7-8 and TRBJ1-5; tentative D call: TRBD1 (6 bases). CDR1 and CDR2 from the germline V gene are SGHVS and FQNEAQ. The CDR3 spans 16 residues. V dropped 6 bases and J dropped 4 bases, with 19 bases sitting between them.

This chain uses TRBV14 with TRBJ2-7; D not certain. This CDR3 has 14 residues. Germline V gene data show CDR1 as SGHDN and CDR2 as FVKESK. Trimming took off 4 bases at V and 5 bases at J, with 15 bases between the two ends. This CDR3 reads CASSRTRVANEQYF. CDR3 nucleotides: TGTGCCAGCAGCCGTACGCGTGTTGCCAACGAGCAGTACTTC.